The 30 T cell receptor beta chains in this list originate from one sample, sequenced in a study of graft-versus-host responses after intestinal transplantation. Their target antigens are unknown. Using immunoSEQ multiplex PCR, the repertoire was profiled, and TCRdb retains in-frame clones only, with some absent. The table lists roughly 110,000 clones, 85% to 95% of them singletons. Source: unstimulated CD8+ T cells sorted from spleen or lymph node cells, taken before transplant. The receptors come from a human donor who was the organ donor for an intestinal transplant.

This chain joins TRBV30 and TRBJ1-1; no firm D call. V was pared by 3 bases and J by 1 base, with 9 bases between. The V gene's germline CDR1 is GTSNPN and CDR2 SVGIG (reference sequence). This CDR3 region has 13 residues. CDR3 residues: CAWSYRSNTEAFF. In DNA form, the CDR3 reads TGTGCCTGGAGCTATAGGTCGAACACTGAAGCTTTCTTT.

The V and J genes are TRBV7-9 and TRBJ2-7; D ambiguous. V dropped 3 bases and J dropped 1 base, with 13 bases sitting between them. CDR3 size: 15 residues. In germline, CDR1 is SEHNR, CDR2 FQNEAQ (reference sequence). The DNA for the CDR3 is TGTGCCAGCAGCTTTTCATCGGGTTCGTCCTACGAGCAGTACTTC. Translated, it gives CASSFSSGSSYEQYF.

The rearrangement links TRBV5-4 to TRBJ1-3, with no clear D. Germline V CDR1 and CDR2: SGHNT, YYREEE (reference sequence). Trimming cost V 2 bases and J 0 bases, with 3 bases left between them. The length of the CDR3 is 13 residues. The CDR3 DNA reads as TGTGCCAGCAGCTTCAACTCTGGAAACACCATATATTTT. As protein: CASSFNSGNTIYF.

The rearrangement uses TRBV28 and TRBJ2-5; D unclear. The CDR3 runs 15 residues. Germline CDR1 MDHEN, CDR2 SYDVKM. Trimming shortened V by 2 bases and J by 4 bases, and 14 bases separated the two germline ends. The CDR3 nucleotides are TGTGCCAGCAGTTTAGCGGCCGTAGGGCCAGAGACCCAGTACTTC. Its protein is CASSLAAVGPETQYF.

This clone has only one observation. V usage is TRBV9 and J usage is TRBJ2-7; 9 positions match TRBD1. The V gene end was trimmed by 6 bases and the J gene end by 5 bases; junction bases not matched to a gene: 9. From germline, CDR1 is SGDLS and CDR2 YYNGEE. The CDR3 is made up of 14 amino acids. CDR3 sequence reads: CASNPTGGNNEQYF. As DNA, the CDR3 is TGTGCCAGCAACCCTACAGGGGGCAACAACGAGCAGTACTTC.

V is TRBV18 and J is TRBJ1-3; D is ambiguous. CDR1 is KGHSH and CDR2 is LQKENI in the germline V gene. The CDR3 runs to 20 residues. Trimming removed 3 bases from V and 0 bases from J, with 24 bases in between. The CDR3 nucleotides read TGTGCCAGCTCACCCTTCGACATTATGAGTATAAGCATCTCTGGAAACACCATATATTTT. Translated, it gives CASSPFDIMSISISGNTIYF.

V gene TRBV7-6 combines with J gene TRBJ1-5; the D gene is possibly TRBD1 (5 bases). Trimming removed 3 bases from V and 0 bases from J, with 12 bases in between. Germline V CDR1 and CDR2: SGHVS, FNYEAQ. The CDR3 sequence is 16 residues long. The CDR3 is CASSFGTDDSNQPQHF. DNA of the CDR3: TGTGCCAGCAGCTTTGGGACGGACGATAGCAATCAGCCCCAGCATTTT.

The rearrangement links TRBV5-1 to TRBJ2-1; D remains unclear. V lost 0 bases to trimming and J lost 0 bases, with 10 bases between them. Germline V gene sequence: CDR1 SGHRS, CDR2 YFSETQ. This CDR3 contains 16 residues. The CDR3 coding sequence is TGCGCCAGCAGCTTGGCGTCCCCGAGCTCCTACAATGAGCAGTTCTTC. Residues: CASSLASPSSYNEQFF.

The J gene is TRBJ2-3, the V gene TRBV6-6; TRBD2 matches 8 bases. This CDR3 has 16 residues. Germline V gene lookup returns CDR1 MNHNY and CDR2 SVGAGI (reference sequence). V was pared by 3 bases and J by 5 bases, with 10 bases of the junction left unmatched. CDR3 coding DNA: TGTGCCAGCAGTTATCCCTTCCGGCTAGCGGGAGATACGCAGTATTTT. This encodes CASSYPFRLAGDTQYF.

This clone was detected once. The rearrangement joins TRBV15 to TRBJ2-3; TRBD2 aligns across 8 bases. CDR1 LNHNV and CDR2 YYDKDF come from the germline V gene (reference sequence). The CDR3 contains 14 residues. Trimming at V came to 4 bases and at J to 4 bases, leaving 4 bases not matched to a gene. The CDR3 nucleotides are TGTGCCACCAGCATAGCTAGCGGGCCAGATACGCAGTATTTT. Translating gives CATSIASGPDTQYF.

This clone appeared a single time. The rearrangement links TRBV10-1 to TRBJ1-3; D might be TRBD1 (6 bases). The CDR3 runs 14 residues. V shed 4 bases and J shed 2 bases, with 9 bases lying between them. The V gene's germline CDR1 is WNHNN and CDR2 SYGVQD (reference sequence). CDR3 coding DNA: TGCGCCAGCAGTGTGGACAGCACTGGAAACACCATATATTTT. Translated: CASSVDSTGNTIYF.

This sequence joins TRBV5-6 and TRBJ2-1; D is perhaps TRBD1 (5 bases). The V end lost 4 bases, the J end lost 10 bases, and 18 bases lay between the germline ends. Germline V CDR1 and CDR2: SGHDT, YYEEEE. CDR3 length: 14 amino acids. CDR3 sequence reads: CASSLGPGIAEQFF. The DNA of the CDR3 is TGTGCCAGCAGCCTGGGGCCAGGGATCGCCGAGCAGTTCTTC.

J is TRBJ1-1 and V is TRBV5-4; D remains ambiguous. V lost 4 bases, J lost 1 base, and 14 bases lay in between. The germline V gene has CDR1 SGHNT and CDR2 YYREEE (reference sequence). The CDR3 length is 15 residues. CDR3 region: CASSTLFGRNTEAFF. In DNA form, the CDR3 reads TGTGCCAGCAGCACTCTTTTCGGCAGGAACACTGAAGCTTTCTTT.

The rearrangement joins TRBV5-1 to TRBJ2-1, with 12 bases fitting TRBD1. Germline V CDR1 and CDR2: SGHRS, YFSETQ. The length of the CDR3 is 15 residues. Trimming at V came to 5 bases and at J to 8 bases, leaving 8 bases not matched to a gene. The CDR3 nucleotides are TGCGCCAGCAGATCCGGGACAGGGGGCTTCGATGAGCAGTTCTTC. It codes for CASRSGTGGFDEQFF.

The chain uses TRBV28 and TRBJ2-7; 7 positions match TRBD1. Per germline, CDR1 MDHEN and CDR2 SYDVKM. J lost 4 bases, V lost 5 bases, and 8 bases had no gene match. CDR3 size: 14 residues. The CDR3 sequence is CASSDRAGPYEQYF. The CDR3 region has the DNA TGTGCCAGCAGTGACAGGGCAGGACCTTACGAGCAGTACTTC.

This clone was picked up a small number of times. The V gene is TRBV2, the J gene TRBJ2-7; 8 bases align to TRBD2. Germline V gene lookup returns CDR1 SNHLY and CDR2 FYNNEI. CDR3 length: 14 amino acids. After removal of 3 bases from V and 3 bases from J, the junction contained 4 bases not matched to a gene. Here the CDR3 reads CASSDPAGGYEQYF. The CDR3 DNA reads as TGTGCCAGCAGTGACCCTGCGGGGGGCTACGAGCAGTACTTC.

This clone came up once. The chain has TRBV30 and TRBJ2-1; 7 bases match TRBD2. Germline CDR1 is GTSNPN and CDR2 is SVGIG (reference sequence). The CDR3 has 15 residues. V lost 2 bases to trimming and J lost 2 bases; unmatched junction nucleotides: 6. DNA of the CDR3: TGTGCCTGGAGTATCGCTAGCGGAACCTACAATGAGCAGTTCTTC. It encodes CAWSIASGTYNEQFF.

The CDR3 nucleotides are TGTGCCAGCAGCCGTCGTGCGTTTCTCATCCCTGAAGCTTTCTTT. Residues: CASSRRAFLIPEAFF. The rearrangement joins TRBV21-1 to TRBJ1-1. TRBV21-1 is a documented pseudogene. CDR3 length: 15 residues.

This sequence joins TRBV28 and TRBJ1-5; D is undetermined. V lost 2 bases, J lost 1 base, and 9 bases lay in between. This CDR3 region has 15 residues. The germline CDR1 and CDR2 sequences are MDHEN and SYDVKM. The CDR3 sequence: CASSLGVRSNQPQHF. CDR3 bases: TGTGCCAGCAGTTTAGGCGTCAGAAGCAATCAGCCCCAGCATTTT.

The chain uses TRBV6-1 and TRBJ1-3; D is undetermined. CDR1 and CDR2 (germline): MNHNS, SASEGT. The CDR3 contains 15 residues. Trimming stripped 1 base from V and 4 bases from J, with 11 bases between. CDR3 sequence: CASSEDEGTGNTIYF. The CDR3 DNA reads TGTGCCAGCAGTGAAGACGAGGGTACGGGAAACACCATATATTTT.

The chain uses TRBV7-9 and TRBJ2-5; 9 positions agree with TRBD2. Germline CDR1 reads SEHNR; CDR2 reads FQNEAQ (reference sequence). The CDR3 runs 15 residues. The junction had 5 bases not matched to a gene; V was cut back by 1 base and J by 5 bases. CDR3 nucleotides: TGTGCCAGCAGCTTAGGACTAGCGGCGACGGAGACCCAGTACTTC. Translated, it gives CASSLGLAATETQYF.

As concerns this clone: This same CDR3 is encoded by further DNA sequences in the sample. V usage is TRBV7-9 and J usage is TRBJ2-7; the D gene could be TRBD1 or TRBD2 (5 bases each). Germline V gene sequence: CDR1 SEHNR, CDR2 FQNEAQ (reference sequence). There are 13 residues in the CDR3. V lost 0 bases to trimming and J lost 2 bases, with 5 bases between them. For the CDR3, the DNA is TGTGCCAGCAGCTTAGCGGGGGCCTACGAGCAGTACTTC. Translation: CASSLAGAYEQYF.

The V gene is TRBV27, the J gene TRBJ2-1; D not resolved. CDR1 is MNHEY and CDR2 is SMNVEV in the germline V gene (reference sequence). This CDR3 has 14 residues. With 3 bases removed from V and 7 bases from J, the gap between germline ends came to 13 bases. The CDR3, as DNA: TGTGCCAGCAGTTTTCTCCCGGATGTTAATGAGCAGTTCTTC. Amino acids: CASSFLPDVNEQFF.

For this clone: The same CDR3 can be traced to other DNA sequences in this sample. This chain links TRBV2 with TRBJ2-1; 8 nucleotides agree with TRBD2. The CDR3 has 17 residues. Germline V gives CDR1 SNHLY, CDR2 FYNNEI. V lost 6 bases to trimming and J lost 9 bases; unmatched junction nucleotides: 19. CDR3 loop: CASSARPREAFGGEQFF. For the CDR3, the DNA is TGTGCCAGCAGCGCCCGCCCGCGGGAGGCGTTCGGGGGTGAGCAGTTCTTC.

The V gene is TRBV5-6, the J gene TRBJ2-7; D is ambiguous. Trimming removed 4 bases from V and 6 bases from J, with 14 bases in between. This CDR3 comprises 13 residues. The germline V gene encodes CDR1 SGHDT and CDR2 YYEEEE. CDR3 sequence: CASSLSVTSEQYF. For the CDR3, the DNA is TGTGCCAGCAGCCTCAGCGTAACGAGCGAGCAGTACTTC. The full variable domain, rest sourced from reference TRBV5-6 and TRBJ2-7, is DAGVTQSPTHLIKTRGQQVTLRCSPKSGHDTVSWYQQALGQGPQFIFQYYEEEERQRGNFPDRFSGHQFPNYSSELNVNALLLGDSALYLCASSLSVTSEQYFGPGTRLTVT.

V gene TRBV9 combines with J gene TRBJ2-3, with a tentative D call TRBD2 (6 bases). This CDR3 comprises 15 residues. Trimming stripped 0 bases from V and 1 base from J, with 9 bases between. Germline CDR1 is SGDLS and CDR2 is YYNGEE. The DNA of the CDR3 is TGTGCCAGCAGCGTAGGTGCTAGCGGCACAGATACGCAGTATTTT. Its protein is CASSVGASGTDTQYF.

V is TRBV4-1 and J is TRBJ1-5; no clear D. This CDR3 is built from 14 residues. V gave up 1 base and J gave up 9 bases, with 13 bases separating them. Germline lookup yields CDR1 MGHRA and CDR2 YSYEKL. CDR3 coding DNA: TGCGCCAGCAGCCAAGTGTTCCGTGCCCGGCCCCAGCATTTT. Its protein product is CASSQVFRARPQHF.

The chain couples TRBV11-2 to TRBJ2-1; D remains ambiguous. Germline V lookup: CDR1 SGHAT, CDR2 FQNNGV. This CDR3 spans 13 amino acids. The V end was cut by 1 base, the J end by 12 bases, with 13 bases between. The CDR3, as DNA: TGTGCCAGCAGCTTAGTAGACGGTTTAAGGCAGTTCTTC. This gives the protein CASSLVDGLRQFF.

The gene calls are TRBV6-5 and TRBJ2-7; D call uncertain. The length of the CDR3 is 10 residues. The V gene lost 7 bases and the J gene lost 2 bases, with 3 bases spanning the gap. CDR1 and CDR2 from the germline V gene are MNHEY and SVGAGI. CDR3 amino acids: CASKTYEQYF. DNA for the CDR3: TGTGCCAGCAAGACCTACGAGCAGTACTTC.

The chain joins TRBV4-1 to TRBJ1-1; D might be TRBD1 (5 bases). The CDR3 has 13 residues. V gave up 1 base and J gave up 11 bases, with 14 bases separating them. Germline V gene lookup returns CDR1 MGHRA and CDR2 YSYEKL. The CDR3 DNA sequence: TGCGCCAGCAGCCAAGTGGTCAGGGCTGGTGCTTTCTTT. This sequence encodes CASSQVVRAGAFF.